A single sample is the source of the 18 T cell receptor beta chains below, sequenced in a study of cytomegalovirus exposure and HLA in healthy donors. PCR involved 60 Vbeta and 13 Jbeta primers. Sequencing used immunoSEQ multiplex PCR; TCRdb keeps in-frame clones, though not all of them. The sample holds about 120,000 clones; 81% are singletons and the top ten take 2% to 2.5%. Sequences were obtained from PBMCs. These receptors all come from a middle-aged woman in good health and CMV-seronegative.

The J gene is TRBJ1-1, the V gene TRBV7-2; 7 nucleotides align to TRBD1. The CDR3 has 13 residues. V was clipped by 5 bases and J by 11 bases; unmatched bases: 11. Germline V lookup: CDR1 SGHTA, CDR2 FQGNSA. The CDR3 bases are TGTGCCAGCAGCGACCGTTACAGGGGCAGGGCTTTCTTT. It is translated as CASSDRYRGRAFF.

V is TRBV30 and J is TRBJ1-5; perhaps TRBD1 as D (5 bases). CDR1 is GTSNPN and CDR2 is SVGIG in the germline V gene (reference sequence). This CDR3 is 15 amino acids long. The V gene lost 0 bases and the J gene lost 4 bases, with 13 bases spanning the gap. The CDR3 DNA reads TGTGCCTGGAGTGTAGCGGGGGGAAGAAATCAGCCCCAGCATTTT. Translated: CAWSVAGGRNQPQHF.

The chain combines TRBV5-6 with TRBJ2-2, with 7 bases identical to TRBD2. J was trimmed by 4 bases and V by 4 bases; bases with no gene match: 13. Germline CDR1 SGHDT, CDR2 YYEEEE. CDR3 length: 17 residues. In DNA, the CDR3 is TGTGCCAGCAGCGGCATTTTCGGGGGGAGGGCCACCGGGGAGCTGTTTTTT. Its protein is CASSGIFGGRATGELFF.

This clone has only a few counts. This chain uses TRBV2 with TRBJ1-1; D uncertain. CDR1 SNHLY and CDR2 FYNNEI come from the germline V gene. The CDR3 runs 14 residues. Trimming took 4 bases from V and 1 from J, leaving 10 bases between them. The CDR3 is CASSVGGPNTEAFF. DNA of the CDR3: TGTGCCAGCAGTGTTGGAGGCCCGAACACTGAAGCTTTCTTT.

This sequence joins TRBV9 and TRBJ2-2; D gene ambiguous. Germline-derived CDR1 and CDR2 are SGDLS and YYNGEE. Deletions cut 0 bases from V and 0 bases from J, with 15 bases between. CDR3 length: 18 residues. The CDR3 sequence: CASSVGLEKPANTGELFF. The CDR3 DNA is TGTGCCAGCAGCGTAGGGCTGGAGAAACCCGCGAACACCGGGGAGCTGTTTTTT. Variable domain in full (rest from reference TRBV9 and TRBJ2-2): DSGVTQTPKHLITATGQRVTLRCSPRSGDLSVYWYQQSLDQGLQFLIQYYNGEERAKGNILERFSAQQFPDLHSELNLSSLELGDSALYFCASSVGLEKPANTGELFFGEGSRLTVL.

This chain connects TRBV7-2 to TRBJ1-2, with D perhaps matching TRBD1 (5 bases). CDR3 length: 13 amino acids. Germline V lookup: CDR1 SGHTA, CDR2 FQGNSA. Trimming took off 5 bases at V and 2 bases at J, with 9 bases between the two ends. CDR3 DNA sequence: TGTGCCAGCAGCGTGGGGGGGAACTATGGCTACACCTTC. It codes for CASSVGGNYGYTF. The full variable domain, in which reference TRBV7-2 and TRBJ1-2 provide the parts outside the CDR3, is GAGVSQSPSNKVTEKGKDVELRCDPISGHTALYWYRQSLGQGLEFLIYFQGNSAPDKSGLPSDRFSAERTGGSVSTLTIQRTQQEDSAVYLCASSVGGNYGYTFGSGTRLTVV.

This chain uses TRBV11-3 with TRBJ2-5; no firm D call. This CDR3 is 12 amino acids long. With 5 bases removed from V and 5 bases from J, the gap between germline ends came to 9 bases. Germline loops: CDR1 SGHNT, CDR2 YENEEA. The CDR3 loop reads CASSRNRETQYF. Here the CDR3 DNA reads TGTGCCAGCAGCCGAAACCGGGAGACCCAGTACTTC.

The chain combines TRBV6-1 with TRBJ1-5; D perhaps matches TRBD1 (5 bases). This CDR3 has 16 residues. Germline V gene data show CDR1 as MNHNS and CDR2 as SASEGT. V lost 2 bases, J lost 2 bases, and 13 bases lay in between. The CDR3 DNA sequence: TGTGCCAGCAGTGAACGGGAGGGGAGAGGCAATCAGCCCCAGCATTTT. The encoded protein is CASSEREGRGNQPQHF.

The chain uses TRBV7-9 and TRBJ1-2, with a weak D call TRBD1 (5 bases). The CDR3 is 11 amino acids. Between the trimmed V and J ends, which lost 3 bases and 6 bases, there was a span of 5 bases. Germline lookup yields CDR1 SEHNR and CDR2 FQNEAQ (reference sequence). The CDR3 loop is CASSFRDGYTF. CDR3 in DNA: TGTGCCAGCAGCTTCAGGGATGGCTACACCTTC.

The chain recombines TRBV19 with TRBJ1-5; D might be TRBD1 (5 bases). Deletions cut 4 bases from V and 4 bases from J, with 14 bases between. Germline values: CDR1 LNHDA, CDR2 SQIVND (reference sequence). This CDR3 contains 15 residues. In nucleotides, the CDR3 is TGTGCCAGTAGTAACCCTGACAGAGGTAATCAGCCCCAGCATTTT. This translates into CASSNPDRGNQPQHF.

This chain uses TRBV6-5 with TRBJ1-1; 8 bases match TRBD1. V lost 6 bases to trimming and J lost 1 base; unmatched junction nucleotides: 4. Germline CDR1 and CDR2: MNHEY and SVGAGI. The CDR3 runs to 14 residues. This chain's CDR3 is CASSKTGENTEAFF. The CDR3 DNA reads as TGTGCCAGCAGCAAGACAGGGGAGAACACTGAAGCTTTCTTT.

V gene TRBV29-1 combines with J gene TRBJ1-1; tentative D call: TRBD1 (6 bases). The CDR3 is 13 amino acids. The germline gives CDR1 SQVTM, CDR2 ANQGSEA. V was shortened by 2 bases and J by 1 base, with 8 bases between the two germline ends. The CDR3 loop reads CSVEQGRNTEAFF. CDR3 coding DNA: TGCAGCGTTGAACAGGGGAGGAACACTGAAGCTTTCTTT.

The rearrangement links TRBV28 to TRBJ1-2; maybe TRBD1 (5 bases). The CDR3 contains 18 residues. The V gene's germline CDR1 is MDHEN and CDR2 SYDVKM. Trimming pared 5 bases from V and 6 bases from J, leaving 28 bases between. CDR3 amino acids: CASSTQMWGGETTNGYTF. CDR3 sequence (DNA): TGTGCCAGCAGTACACAAATGTGGGGGGGAGAGACAACAAATGGCTACACCTTC.

Worth noting for this clone: Other DNA variants within this sample encode the same CDR3. The V gene is TRBV18, the J gene TRBJ1-1; no clear D. Germline values: CDR1 KGHSH, CDR2 LQKENI. CDR3 size: 13 residues. V was shortened by 2 bases and J by 5 bases, with 9 bases between the two germline ends. The CDR3 bases are TGTGCCAGCTCACCATCCGGGAATACTGAAGCTTTCTTT. Its protein is CASSPSGNTEAFF.

The J gene is TRBJ2-5, the V gene TRBV4-2, with TRBD2 matching 10 bases. J gave up 5 bases and V 6 bases, and 12 bases lay outside the gene matches. In germline, CDR1 is LGHNA, CDR2 YNFKEQ. The CDR3 runs to 16 residues. CDR3 protein: CASRRAGGGSRETQYF. In DNA, the CDR3 is TGTGCCAGCAGACGAGCGGGGGGGGGTTCACGGGAGACCCAGTACTTC.

The CDR3 nucleotides read TGTGCCACCAGCAGAGATGCGGATACGCAGTATTTT. Protein: CATSRDADTQYF. This sequence joins TRBV15 and TRBJ2-3; no clear D gene. Germline CDR1 is LNHNV and CDR2 is YYDKDF (reference sequence). CDR3 size: 12 residues. Between the trimmed V and J ends, which lost 0 bases and 6 bases, there was a span of 4 bases.

This clone has just a few counts. This chain uses TRBV7-9 with TRBJ2-7; D remains ambiguous. This CDR3 contains 11 residues. Germline CDR1 SEHNR, CDR2 FQNEAQ (reference sequence). The V and J ends lost 5 bases and 5 bases respectively, with 7 bases between them. CDR3 nucleotides: TGTGCCAGCAGCAGCGTCGACGAGCAGTACTTC. As protein: CASSSVDEQYF.

This clone was detected once. The genes are TRBV27 and TRBJ2-1; tentatively, D is TRBD2 (5 bases). The CDR3 totals 17 residues. Per germline, CDR1 MNHEY and CDR2 SMNVEV (reference sequence). Trimming removed 4 bases at V and 2 bases at J, with 18 bases between. The CDR3 loop is CASSYPPERGPYNEQFF. DNA of the CDR3: TGTGCCAGCAGTTATCCCCCGGAACGAGGGCCCTACAATGAGCAGTTCTTC.